The sequence of this T cell receptor (beta chain) was determined in a study of metastatic and nonmetastatic thyroid tumors. Thyroid surgery took place with no prior treatment in any patient. This clone was observed a few times. A much bigger clone sits one base away, suggesting this may be a read error. Other DNA sequences within the sample encode an identical CDR3. TCRdb re-clonotyped the PCR reads via MiXCR. Among some 45,000 clones, less than 20% were seen once, and the ten largest hold around 20%. What was sequenced was blood. The TCR sequence derives from a female donor with papillary thyroid cancer or a benign thyroid nodule (not recorded which). Some clones in this sample may be carry-over from other donors' samples.

The DNA of the CDR3 is TGTGCCAGTAGCCCCCGGACAGGGTCCCAAGAGACCCAGTACTTC. This gives the protein CASSPRTGSQETQYF. The J gene is TRBJ2-5, the V gene TRBV9; 8 positions match TRBD1. CDR3 length: 15 residues. Trimming cost V 8 bases and J 1 base; bases outside gene matches: 10. Germline CDR1 SGDLS, CDR2 YYNGEE.